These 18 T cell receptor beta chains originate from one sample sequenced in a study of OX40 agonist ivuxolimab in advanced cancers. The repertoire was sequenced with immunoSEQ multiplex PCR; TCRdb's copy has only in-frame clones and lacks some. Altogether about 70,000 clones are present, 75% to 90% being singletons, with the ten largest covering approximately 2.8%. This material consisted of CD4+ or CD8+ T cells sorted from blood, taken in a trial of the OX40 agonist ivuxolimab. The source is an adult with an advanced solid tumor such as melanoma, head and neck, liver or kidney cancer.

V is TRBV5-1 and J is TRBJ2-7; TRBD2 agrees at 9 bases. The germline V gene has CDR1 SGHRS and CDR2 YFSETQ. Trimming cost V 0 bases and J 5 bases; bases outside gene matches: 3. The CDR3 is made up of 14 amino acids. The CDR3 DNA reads TGCGCCAGCAGCTTGGGTAGCGGGGGTAACGAGCAGTACTTC. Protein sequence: CASSLGSGGNEQYF.

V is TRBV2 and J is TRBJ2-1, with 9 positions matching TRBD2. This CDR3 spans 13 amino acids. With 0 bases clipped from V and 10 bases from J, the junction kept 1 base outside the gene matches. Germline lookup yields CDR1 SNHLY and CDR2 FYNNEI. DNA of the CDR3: TGTGCCAGCAGTGAAGCGGGGACTAGCGAGCAGTTCTTC. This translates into CASSEAGTSEQFF.

CDR3 bases: TGTGCCAGCAGTTTAGGGACAGGGACGAGGGAGACCCAGTACTTC. Translation: CASSLGTGTRETQYF. The chain uses TRBV28 and TRBJ2-5, with 9 bases lining up with TRBD1. This CDR3 is 15 amino acids long. With 2 bases clipped from V and 5 bases from J, the junction kept 6 bases outside the gene matches. From germline, CDR1 is MDHEN and CDR2 SYDVKM. The whole variable domain, filled in from reference TRBV28 and TRBJ2-5, reads DVKVTQSSRYLVKRTGEKVFLECVQDMDHENMFWYRQDPGLGLRLIYFSYDVKMKEKGDIPEGYSVSREKKERFSLILESASTNQTSMYLCASSLGTGTRETQYFGPGTRLLVL.

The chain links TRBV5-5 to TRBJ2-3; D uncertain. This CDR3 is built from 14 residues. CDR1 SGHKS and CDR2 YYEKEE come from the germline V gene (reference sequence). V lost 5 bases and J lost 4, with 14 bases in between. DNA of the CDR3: TGTGCCAGCAGTGAGCAGGTCCTACCAGATACGCAGTATTTT. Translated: CASSEQVLPDTQYF.

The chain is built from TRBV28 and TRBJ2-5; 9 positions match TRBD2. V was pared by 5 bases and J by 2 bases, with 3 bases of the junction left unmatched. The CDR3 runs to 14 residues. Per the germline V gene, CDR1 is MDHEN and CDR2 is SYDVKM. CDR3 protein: CASSEAGGQETQYF. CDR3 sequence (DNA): TGTGCCAGCAGTGAAGCGGGGGGTCAAGAGACCCAGTACTTC.

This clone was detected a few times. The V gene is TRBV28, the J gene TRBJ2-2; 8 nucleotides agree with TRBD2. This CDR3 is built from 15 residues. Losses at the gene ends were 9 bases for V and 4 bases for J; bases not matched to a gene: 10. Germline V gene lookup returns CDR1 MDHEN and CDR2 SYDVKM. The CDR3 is CASATRGGTTGELFF. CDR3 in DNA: TGTGCCAGTGCTACCCGGGGGGGGACCACCGGGGAGCTGTTTTTT.

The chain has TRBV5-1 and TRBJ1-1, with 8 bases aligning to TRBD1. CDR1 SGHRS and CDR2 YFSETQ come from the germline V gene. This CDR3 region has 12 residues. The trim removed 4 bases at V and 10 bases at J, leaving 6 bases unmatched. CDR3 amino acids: CASSPGQAVAFF. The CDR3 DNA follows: TGCGCCAGCAGCCCGGGACAGGCGGTAGCTTTCTTT.

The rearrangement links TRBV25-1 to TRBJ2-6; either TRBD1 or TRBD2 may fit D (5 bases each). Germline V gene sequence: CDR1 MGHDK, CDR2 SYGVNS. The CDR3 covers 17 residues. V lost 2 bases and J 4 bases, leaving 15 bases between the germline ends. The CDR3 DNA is TGTGCCAGCAGTGAAGGGGGTAGAGGTAGCGGGGCCAACGTCCTGACTTTC. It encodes CASSEGGRGSGANVLTF.

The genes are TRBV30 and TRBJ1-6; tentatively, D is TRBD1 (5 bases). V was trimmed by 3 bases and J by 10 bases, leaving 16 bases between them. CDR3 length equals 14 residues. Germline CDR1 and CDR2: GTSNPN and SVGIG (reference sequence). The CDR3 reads CAWRAGRPSSPLHF. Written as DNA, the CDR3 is TGTGCCTGGAGGGCGGGACGTCCGAGCTCACCCCTCCACTTT.

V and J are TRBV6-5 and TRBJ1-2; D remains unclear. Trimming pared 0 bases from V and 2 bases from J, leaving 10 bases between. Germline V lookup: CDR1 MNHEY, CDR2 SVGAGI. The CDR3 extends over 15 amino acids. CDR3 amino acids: CASSYSPKINYGYTF. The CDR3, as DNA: TGTGCCAGCAGTTACTCTCCGAAGATCAACTATGGCTACACCTTC.

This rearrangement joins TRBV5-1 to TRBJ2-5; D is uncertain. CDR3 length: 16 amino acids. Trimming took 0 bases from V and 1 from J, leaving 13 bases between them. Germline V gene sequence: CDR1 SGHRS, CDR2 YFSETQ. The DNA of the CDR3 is TGCGCCAGCAGCTTGGTCCCTTCCTCGTCCCAAGAGACCCAGTACTTC. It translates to CASSLVPSSSQETQYF.

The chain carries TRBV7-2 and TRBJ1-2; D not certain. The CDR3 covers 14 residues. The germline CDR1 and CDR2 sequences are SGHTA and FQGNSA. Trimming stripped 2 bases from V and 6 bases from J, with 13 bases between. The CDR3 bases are TGTGCCAGCAGCTTAATCCTTGTAAGTGATGGCTACACCTTC. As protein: CASSLILVSDGYTF.

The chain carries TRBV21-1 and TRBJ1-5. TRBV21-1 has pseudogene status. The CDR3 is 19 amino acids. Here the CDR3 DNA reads TGTGCCAGCAGCAAAGTTATGGGCGGGGCCCGGGGAAGCAATCAGCCCCAGCATTTT. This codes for CASSKVMGGARGSNQPQHF.

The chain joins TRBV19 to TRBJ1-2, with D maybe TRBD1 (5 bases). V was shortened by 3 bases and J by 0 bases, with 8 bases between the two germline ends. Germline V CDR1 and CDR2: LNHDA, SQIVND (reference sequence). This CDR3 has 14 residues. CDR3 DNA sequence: TGTGCCAGTAGTATGGCCAGGGCTAACTATGGCTACACCTTC. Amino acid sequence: CASSMARANYGYTF.

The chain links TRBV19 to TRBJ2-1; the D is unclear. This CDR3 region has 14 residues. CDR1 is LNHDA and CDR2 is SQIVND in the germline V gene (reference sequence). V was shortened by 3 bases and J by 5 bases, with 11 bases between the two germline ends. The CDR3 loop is CASSMSNGNNEQFF. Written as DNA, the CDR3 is TGTGCCAGTAGTATGAGTAACGGAAACAATGAGCAGTTCTTC. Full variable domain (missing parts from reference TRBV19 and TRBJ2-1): DGGITQSPKYLFRKEGQNVTLSCEQNLNHDAMYWYRQDPGQGLRLIYYSQIVNDFQKGDIAEGYSVSREKKESFPLTVTSAQKNPTAFYLCASSMSNGNNEQFFGPGTRLTVL.

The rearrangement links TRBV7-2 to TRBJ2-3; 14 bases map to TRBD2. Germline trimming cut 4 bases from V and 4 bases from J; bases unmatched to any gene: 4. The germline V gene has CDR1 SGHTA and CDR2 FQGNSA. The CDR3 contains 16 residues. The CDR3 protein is CASSSGLAGESDTQYF. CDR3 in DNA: TGTGCCAGCAGCTCGGGACTAGCGGGGGAGTCAGATACGCAGTATTTT.

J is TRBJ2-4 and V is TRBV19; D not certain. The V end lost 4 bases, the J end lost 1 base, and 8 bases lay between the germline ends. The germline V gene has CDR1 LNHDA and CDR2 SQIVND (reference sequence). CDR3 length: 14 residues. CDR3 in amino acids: CASSTPWAKNIQYF. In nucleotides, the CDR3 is TGTGCCAGTAGTACCCCGTGGGCCAAAAACATTCAGTACTTC.

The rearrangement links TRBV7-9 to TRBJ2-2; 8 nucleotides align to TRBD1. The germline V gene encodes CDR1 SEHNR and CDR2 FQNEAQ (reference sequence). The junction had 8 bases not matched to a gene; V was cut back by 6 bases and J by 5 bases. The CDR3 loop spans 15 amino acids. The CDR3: CASSKTGVRTGELFF. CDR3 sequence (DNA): TGTGCCAGCAGTAAGACAGGGGTTCGGACCGGGGAGCTGTTTTTT.